The following is a T cell receptor (beta chain) sequence with its context. Its antigen is unidentified. Each individual donor underwent a draw of approximately 10 milliliters of peripheral blood. Germline-derived CDR1 and CDR2 are ENHRY and SYGVKD. After removal of 6 bases from V and 6 bases from J, the junction contained 8 bases not matched to a gene. The CDR3 has 15 amino acids. Next came a second PCR, run for roughly 7 to 12 cycles, which used a sample-barcoded 5' primer along with a J-beta primer mix. TCRdb re-called the 5' RACE reads through MiXCR, storing one row per CDR3 protein. This sample yields over 600,000 distinct CDR3 sequences, of which 35% to 60% are seen a single time; around 18% belongs to the top ten. This sample is drawn from a study of blood T cells in healthy people across ages. The study, taken as a whole, reports: TCR beta diversity per million T cells fell roughly linearly with age. Long-lived and aged donors differed, with more naive CD4+ cells and higher diversity in the long-lived.

This sequence joins TRBV10-3 and TRBJ2-2, with 9 nucleotides matching TRBD2. The sample taken for sequencing was blood. The clonotype originates from a man older than 75 in good health. Written as DNA, the CDR3 is TGTGCCATCAGAACGACTAGCGGAGGCTCCGGGGAGCTGTTTTTT. It is translated as CAIRTTSGGSGELFF.